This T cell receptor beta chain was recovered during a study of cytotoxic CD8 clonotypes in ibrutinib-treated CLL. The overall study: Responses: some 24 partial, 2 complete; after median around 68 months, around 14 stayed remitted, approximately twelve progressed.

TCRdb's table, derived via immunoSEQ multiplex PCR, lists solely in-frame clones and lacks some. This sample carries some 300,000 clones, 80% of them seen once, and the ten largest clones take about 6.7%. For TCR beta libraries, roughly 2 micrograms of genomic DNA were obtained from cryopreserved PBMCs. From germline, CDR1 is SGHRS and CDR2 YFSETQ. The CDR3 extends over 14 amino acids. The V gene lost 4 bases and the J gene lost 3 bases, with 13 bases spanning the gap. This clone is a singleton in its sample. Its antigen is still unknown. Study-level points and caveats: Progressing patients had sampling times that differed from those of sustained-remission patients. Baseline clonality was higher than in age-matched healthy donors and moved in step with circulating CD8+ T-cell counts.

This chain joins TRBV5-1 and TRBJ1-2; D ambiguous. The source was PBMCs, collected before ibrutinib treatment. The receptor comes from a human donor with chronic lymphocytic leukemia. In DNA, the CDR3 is TGCGCCAGCAGCCCCGGTGGCCTAGACTATGGCTACACCTTC. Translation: CASSPGGLDYGYTF.